The rows below give T cell receptor beta chains drawn from one sample of a study of T cell responses to AZD1222 COVID-19 vaccine. Data came from immunoSEQ multiplex PCR; TCRdb stores just in-frame clones and leaves some out. The sample has tens of thousands of clones; around 85% are singletons. The sequenced sample was peripheral blood, obtained 28 days after the second AZD1222 dose. Source of these receptors: an adult who received the AZD1222 COVID-19 vaccine. The CDR3 runs from the conserved cysteine through the conserved F or W. The D gene is left open where the match is weak. Where a row states a size, it is once, few, many or the class of an expanded clone; other rows omit it.

V,J,size,D,DNA,CDR3
TRBV5-1,TRBJ1-4,-,-,TGCGCCAGCAGCTTGGCCATAAACAGGGAGCCAATTGAAAAACTGTTTTTT,CASSLAINREPIEKLFF
TRBV6-5,TRBJ1-3,-,-,TGTGCCAGCAGTCTGGGGGGGGTTCCTGGAAACACCATATATTTT,CASSLGGVPGNTIYF
TRBV19,TRBJ1-2,-,-,TGTGCCAGTAGTAAAGGGGGACTATATGGCTACACCTTC,CASSKGGLYGYTF
TRBV6-5,TRBJ2-5,-,-,TGTGCCAGCAGCCCACTCCGGGACCCAGAGACCCAGTACTTC,CASSPLRDPETQYF
TRBV11-2,TRBJ2-1,-,-,TGTGCCAGCAGCCGGGAGAGAGACAATGAGCAGTTCTTC,CASSRERDNEQFF
TRBV15,TRBJ1-2,-,-,TGTGCCACCAGCAGCTCCTATGGCTACACCTTC,CATSSSYGYTF
TRBV19,TRBJ1-3,-,TRBD1,TGTGCCAGTAGTATAGATTTGACAGGGACTGGAAACACCATATATTTT,CASSIDLTGTGNTIYF
TRBV6-5,TRBJ2-7,-,TRBD1,TGTGCCAGCAGTAAGGACAGGATCTCCTACGAGCAGTACTTC,CASSKDRISYEQYF
TRBV2,TRBJ1-4,-,TRBD1,TGTGCCACCCGGACAGGGTTGGTTGAAAAACTGTTTTTT,CATRTGLVEKLFF
TRBV28,TRBJ2-1,-,TRBD2,TGTGCCAGCGGCGGGGGATCCTACAATGAGCAGTTCTTC,CASGGGSYNEQFF
TRBV7-9,TRBJ2-1,once,TRBD2,TGTGCCAGCAGCCAAAGCGGGGGGTTCTACAATGAGCAGTTCTTC,CASSQSGGFYNEQFF
TRBV2,TRBJ1-4,once,-,TGTGCCAGCACCGATGGGGGGGCAACTAATGAAAAACTGTTTTTT,CASTDGGATNEKLFF
TRBV10-3,TRBJ1-2,few,TRBD1,TGTGCCATCAGAGCCCAAGGGACTCTCACCGGGACAGGGGACTATGGCTACACCTTC,CAIRAQGTLTGTGDYGYTF
TRBV7-8,TRBJ2-7,-,-,TGTGCCAGCAGGACCGAGGGGTGGGAGCAGTACTTC,CASRTEGWEQYF
TRBV5-1,TRBJ1-4,-,TRBD1,TGCGCCAGCAGCCAAACGACAGGGGCGCGGGAAAAACTGTTTTTT,CASSQTTGAREKLFF
TRBV11-2,TRBJ1-4,-,-,TGTGCCAGCAGTCCCGGGCGGAAGAATGAAAAACTGTTTTTT,CASSPGRKNEKLFF
TRBV9,TRBJ2-2,-,-,TGTGCCAGCAGCACAAGGGGGGACACCGGGGAGCTGTTTTTT,CASSTRGDTGELFF
TRBV12-5,TRBJ1-2,-,-,TGTGCTAGTGGTTTGGAAATCTTAGGGGACTATGGCTACACCTTC,CASGLEILGDYGYTF
TRBV6-4,TRBJ2-7,-,-,TGTGCCAGCAGTGAATGGGACGGTTCCTACGAGCAGTACTTC,CASSEWDGSYEQYF
TRBV12-5,TRBJ2-1,-,TRBD1,TGTGCTAGTGGTTTGGCAGCCACAGGGGACCACAATGAGCAGTTCTTC,CASGLAATGDHNEQFF
TRBV5-4,TRBJ1-2,-,TRBD1,TGTGCCAGCAGCTTGGGGACAGGCGACTATGGCTACACCTTC,CASSLGTGDYGYTF
TRBV7-9,TRBJ1-1,-,TRBD1,TGTGCCAGCAGCCCCTCAGGGGGTAGCACTGAAGCTTTCTTT,CASSPSGGSTEAFF
TRBV12-3/TRBV12-4,TRBJ1-5,-,-,TGTGCCAGCAGTTTAGAGGGTGTATCGCCCCAGCATTTT,CASSLEGVSPQHF
TRBV7-9,TRBJ2-6,-,TRBD1,TGTGCCAGCAGCGGCGGGACAGGCAGCTCTGGGGCCAACGTCCTGACTTTC,CASSGGTGSSGANVLTF
TRBV3-1/TRBV3-2,TRBJ2-1,once,-,TGTGCTTCTCGGCATGAGGAACATGAGCAGTTCTTC,CASRHEEHEQFF
TRBV5-5,TRBJ1-4,-,TRBD1,TGTGCCAGCAGCTCCCACGGGACAGGGGCTAATGAAAAACTGTTTTTT,CASSSHGTGANEKLFF
TRBV11-2,TRBJ1-3,-,-,TGTGCCAGCAGCTTATGGCACGTCTCTGGAAACACCATATATTTT,CASSLWHVSGNTIYF
TRBV3-1/TRBV3-2,TRBJ2-5,-,-,TGTGCCAGCAGCCAAGAGAGTAGGGCCCAGTACTTC,CASSQESRAQYF
TRBV5-6,TRBJ1-6,-,-,TGTGCCAGCAGCGTCCGGGACCGGCGCCTAGCCCTCCACTTT,CASSVRDRRLALHF
TRBV19,TRBJ2-2,-,-,TGTGCCAGTAGTACCCCCCAGGGGACATCCCCCGGGGAGCTGTTTTTT,CASSTPQGTSPGELFF
TRBV29-1,TRBJ2-1,-,-,TGCAGCGTACTGGGGGACGGACTCGCCAATGAGCAGTTCTTC,CSVLGDGLANEQFF
TRBV5-1,TRBJ2-6,once,-,TGCGCCAGCAGCTCCTTCTCTGGGGCCAACGTCCTGACTTTC,CASSSFSGANVLTF
TRBV10-3,TRBJ2-7,-,-,TGTGCCATCAGTGGGGGGGCGGACGAGCAGTACTTC,CAISGGADEQYF
TRBV7-8,TRBJ1-1,-,TRBD1,TGTGCCAGCAGCCGAGGACAGGGGCCCAATGAAGCTTTCTTT,CASSRGQGPNEAFF
TRBV4-1,TRBJ2-3,-,-,TGCGCCAGCAGCCAAAATACAGATACGCAGTATTTT,CASSQNTDTQYF
TRBV11-2,TRBJ2-7,-,TRBD1,TGTGCCAGCAGCCCGATAGGGGGGGACAGGGCATACGAGCAGTACTTC,CASSPIGGDRAYEQYF
TRBV11-2,TRBJ1-2,-,-,TGTGCCAGCAGACCTACCGGGAGACCTTCGCGGGGCTACACCTTC,CASRPTGRPSRGYTF
TRBV28,TRBJ2-2,-,TRBD1,TGTGCCAGCAGTTTAGGGGACAGGAGCGGGGAGCTGTTTTTT,CASSLGDRSGELFF
TRBV6-5,TRBJ2-5,few,TRBD1,TGTGCCACCTCACAGACAGGGGGACAAGAGACCCAGTACTTC,CATSQTGGQETQYF
TRBV11-2,TRBJ1-3,-,-,TGTGCCAGCAGCTTGGCCTCTGGAAACACCATATATTTT,CASSLASGNTIYF
TRBV6-5,TRBJ2-1,-,TRBD2,TGTGCCAGCAGTCTCGGGACTAGCGGGGGGGGCGAGCAGTTCTTC,CASSLGTSGGGEQFF
TRBV4-1,TRBJ2-5,-,-,TGCGCCAGCAGCCAAGACTGGGGGGAAGACGAGACCCAGTACTTC,CASSQDWGEDETQYF
TRBV5-6,TRBJ1-3,-,-,TGTGCCAGCAGCTTATGGGGCGCTGGAAACACCATATATTTT,CASSLWGAGNTIYF
TRBV6-4,TRBJ1-1,-,-,TGTGCCAGCAGTGACATGGCTCAAGGGTGGATTCATTTACGGAACACTGAAGCTTTCTTT,CASSDMAQGWIHLRNTEAFF
TRBV29-1,TRBJ1-2,-,-,TGCAGCGTATACAGGAGCTCCTATGGCTACACCTTC,CSVYRSSYGYTF
TRBV9,TRBJ1-1,few,-,TGTGCCAGCAGCGCCGAACACACTGAAGCTTTCTTT,CASSAEHTEAFF
TRBV7-3,TRBJ2-3,-,TRBD2,TGTGCCAGCAGCTTTGGGACTAACACAGATACGCAGTATTTT,CASSFGTNTDTQYF
TRBV2,TRBJ2-7,-,TRBD2,TGTGCCAGCACCCGCGGGGGGGCTCTAGACGAGCAGTACTTC,CASTRGGALDEQYF
TRBV6-5,TRBJ1-3,-,-,TGTGCCAGCAGTTACTCCGGGGGGGAAGGAAACACCATATATTTT,CASSYSGGEGNTIYF
TRBV6-5,TRBJ1-1,-,-,TGTGCCAGCATTAACTGGAGCACTGAAGCTTTCTTT,CASINWSTEAFF
TRBV6-6,TRBJ2-1,few,TRBD2,TGTGCCAGCAGGGAGCGGGAGGAGTTCAATGAGCAGTTCTTC,CASREREEFNEQFF
TRBV7-3,TRBJ1-2,-,TRBD1,TGTGCCAGCAGCTGGGGAGGACAGGGACGGGGCTACACCTTC,CASSWGGQGRGYTF
TRBV9,TRBJ1-1,-,-,TGTGCCAGCAGCGTAGGGGGCCTTCGTCGGGAAGCTTTCTTT,CASSVGGLRREAFF
TRBV28,TRBJ2-3,once,TRBD2,TGTGCCAGCAGGGGGACTAGCGGGAGTGTGGATACGCAGTATTTT,CASRGTSGSVDTQYF
TRBV15,TRBJ1-1,-,-,TGTGCCACCAGCAGAGCGGCAGGGCTGGGCACTGAAGCTTTCTTT,CATSRAAGLGTEAFF
TRBV28,TRBJ2-5,-,TRBD2,TGTGCCAGCAGCCCCGGACTAGCGGGAGGAGGCGAGACCCAGTACTTC,CASSPGLAGGGETQYF
TRBV2,TRBJ1-2,-,-,TGTGCCAGCAGTGAGGGCATGTCCTATGGCTACACCTTC,CASSEGMSYGYTF
TRBV9,TRBJ1-5,-,-,TGTGCCAGCAGCGTTGGGGGCCATAGCAATCAGCCCCAGCATTTT,CASSVGGHSNQPQHF
TRBV12-5,TRBJ1-4,once,-,TGTGCTAGTGGTTTGGTACTCGGAGGGAGGACTAATGAAAAACTGTTTTTT,CASGLVLGGRTNEKLFF